This entry describes one TCR beta chain. Per the germline V gene, CDR1 is SGHRS and CDR2 is YFSETQ. The CDR3 has 16 amino acids. V shed 4 bases, J shed 4 bases, and the junction held 8 bases outside the gene matches. These data originate in a study of technical replicates of blood from a few donors. Produced via immunoSEQ multiplex PCR; TCRdb's table is partial and in-frame only. The profile shows approximately 85,000 clones, roughly 94% of them singletons. The receptor was isolated from a human donor in good health. The chain uses TRBV5-1 and TRBJ2-2; 9 bases line up with TRBD2. The sample taken for sequencing was T cells isolated from PBMCs. For the CDR3, the DNA is TGCGCCAGCAGCGCCATAGCGGGAGTGGGCACCGGGGAGCTGTTTTTT. It yields the protein CASSAIAGVGTGELFF.